This note documents a single T cell receptor beta chain sequence. The antigen is unknown. The length of the CDR3 is 15 residues. The germline CDR1 and CDR2 sequences are SGHRS and YFSETQ. Trimming removed 0 bases from V and 5 bases from J; junction bases left unmatched: 7. This entry comes from a study of cytomegalovirus exposure and HLA in healthy donors. Healthy donors of bone marrow made up the group. Study findings and constraints: In a later analysis, several top co-occurrence clusters appeared linked to parvovirus B19, influenza, CMV and Epstein-Barr virus.

PCR was performed using 60 Vbeta and 13 Jbeta primers. Sequencing was performed with immunoSEQ multiplex PCR; in TCRdb, only in-frame clones are kept and a portion is missing. The sample consists of some 120,000 clones, roughly 74% of them appearing once. Sequencing was performed on PBMCs. The rearrangement uses TRBV5-1 and TRBJ2-5; 7 bases agree with TRBD1. The source of this sequence is a woman in her forties or fifties in good health and CMV-seropositive. The CDR3 DNA reads TGCGCCAGCAGCTTGGGGACAGGCAGCCCTGAGACCCAGTACTTC. Translating gives CASSLGTGSPETQYF.